This T cell receptor (beta chain) was documented in a study of T-cell memory formation after mild COVID-19. Whole-study context: TCR clustering was largely donor specific.

Trimming stripped 1 base from V and 3 bases from J, with 13 bases between. The CDR3 extends over 15 amino acids. Germline CDR1 reads SGHTA; CDR2 reads FQGNSA. It was 5'RACE with constant-segment primers that produced the TCR alpha and TCR beta cDNA libraries, which carried sample barcodes and UMIs. TCRdb called the 5' RACE reads again in MiXCR, with one record for every CDR3 protein. The sample has 90,000 to 130,000 distinct CDR3 sequences, about 18% seen once; the top ten hold about 6%. Sequenced: PBMCs or a T cell subset sorted from them (not recorded which). This chain joins TRBV7-2 and TRBJ2-7; tentatively, D is TRBD2 (6 bases). The TCR sequence derives from a man between 18 and 29 years old who had mild COVID-19 (a few samples of this study predate the infection). Cell type and time point are not known. The CDR3: CASSLETGLNYEQYF. For the CDR3, the DNA is TGTGCCAGCAGCTTAGAAACGGGACTGAACTACGAGCAGTACTTC.